Listed below are T cell receptor beta chains from one sample, sequenced in a study of T-cell reconstitution after alpha-beta-depleted transplantation in children. TCRdb re-called the PCR reads through MiXCR, storing one row per CDR3 protein. Here the sample spans a few hundred thousand distinct CDR3 sequences, around an eighth being singletons. Here the sequenced sample was PBMCs from the stem cell graft donor, taken from the stem cell graft. These receptors were collected from a human donor who donated a stem cell graft to a child with combined immunodeficiency. The CDR3 runs from the conserved cysteine through the conserved F or W. Each record gives: D gene, V gene, J gene, clone size, CDR3 DNA, CDR3 protein. A D gene is named only where the DNA matches it firmly. Size values are once, few and many counts, or a class for expanded clones, and some rows have none.

-	TRBV29-1	TRBJ2-7	few	TGCAGCGTTGAGAGGAAAGATCCCTACGAGCAGTACTTC	CSVERKDPYEQYF
-	TRBV29-1	TRBJ2-1	few	TGCAGCGTTGAAATGGCGAGGGGACCTAGCTCCTACAATGAGCAGTTCTTC	CSVEMARGPSSYNEQFF
TRBD2	TRBV5-1	TRBJ2-7	-	TGCGCCAGCAGGATACTAGCGGGGGACTCCTACGAGCAGTACTTC	CASRILAGDSYEQYF
-	TRBV5-1	TRBJ2-7	many	TGCGCCAGCTCAGGATATTCCTACGAGCAGTACTTC	CASSGYSYEQYF
-	TRBV24-1	TRBJ2-7	many	TGTGCCACCAGTGAACCCGGACAGCCCTACGAGCAGTACTTC	CATSEPGQPYEQYF
-	TRBV10-2	TRBJ1-4	many	TGCGCCAGCAGTGAGGAGGAACGCAGGGAAAAACTGTTTTTT	CASSEEERREKLFF
TRBD2	TRBV6-2/TRBV6-3	TRBJ2-3	few	TGTGCCAGCCCCCCTAGCGGGAGGCCTCCCCACACAGATACGCAGTATTTT	CASPPSGRPPHTDTQYF
-	TRBV6-5	TRBJ2-1	-	TGTGCCAGCAGTTCCTATACACTAGTTTCCTACAATGAGCAGTTCTTC	CASSSYTLVSYNEQFF
TRBD2	TRBV29-1	TRBJ2-2	few	TGCAGCGTTGAAGTGGTTGGGACTAGCGGCACCGGGGAGCTGTTTTTT	CSVEVVGTSGTGELFF
-	TRBV12-3/TRBV12-4	TRBJ2-7	few	TGTGCCAGCAGCGGACAAACCCAAATGAGCTCCTACGAGCAGTACTTC	CASSGQTQMSSYEQYF
-	TRBV29-1	TRBJ2-5	many	TGCAGCGTGATAGGTCCGGAGACCCAGTACTTC	CSVIGPETQYF
-	TRBV24-1	TRBJ2-1	-	TGTGCCACCAGTGACTCCCATCTTTACAATGAGCAGTTCTTC	CATSDSHLYNEQFF
-	TRBV6-2/TRBV6-3	TRBJ2-7	-	TGTGCCAGCAGTTACGAGGTCTTTGGAGAGCAGTACTTC	CASSYEVFGEQYF
-	TRBV27	TRBJ2-7	few	TGTGCCAGCAGTTCCTCGGTCCTGCCTCTCTACGAGCAGTACTTC	CASSSSVLPLYEQYF
TRBD2	TRBV30	TRBJ2-7	-	TGTGCCTGGAGCCCAAGCGGGGGGGCCGAGCAGTACTTC	CAWSPSGGAEQYF
TRBD1	TRBV11-2	TRBJ1-4	few	TGTGCCAGCAGCTTACACGGACAGGGGATAGAAAAACTGTTTTTT	CASSLHGQGIEKLFF
-	TRBV28	TRBJ2-6	few	TGTGCCAGCAGTTTATTGATCTCTGGGGCCAACGTCCTGACTTTC	CASSLLISGANVLTF
-	TRBV12-3/TRBV12-4	TRBJ2-2	many	TGTGCCAGCAGTCGAGGGACTGCCGCGAACACCGGGGAGCTGTTTTTT	CASSRGTAANTGELFF
-	TRBV6-5	TRBJ2-5	few	TGTGCCAGCAGTTACTCGTTTGAGGCTCGAACAGAGACCCAGTACTTC	CASSYSFEARTETQYF
TRBD1	TRBV18	TRBJ1-1	once	TGTGCCAGCTCACGAACCGGGACAGGGAACACTGAAGCTTTCTTT	CASSRTGTGNTEAFF
-	TRBV6-5	TRBJ2-1	-	TGTGCCAGCAGTTACGGTTCCGGCCGGGACCACAATGAGCAGTTCTTC	CASSYGSGRDHNEQFF
-	TRBV9	TRBJ2-1	many	TGTGCCAGCAGCGTAGACGGACTGCTCGTTTTGGATGAGCAGTTCTTC	CASSVDGLLVLDEQFF
-	TRBV11-3	TRBJ2-5	-	TGTGCCAGCAGCTTGCGGTTGGGTGTGGAGAGAGAGACCCAGTACTTC	CASSLRLGVERETQYF
TRBD2	TRBV3-1	TRBJ2-7	-	TGTGCCAGCAGCCAGGCGGGACTAGCGGGAGCGGGGGAGCAGTACTTC	CASSQAGLAGAGEQYF
-	TRBV7-2	TRBJ2-5	-	TGTGCCAGCAGCTTAGTCACCCAGGAGACCCAGTACTTC	CASSLVTQETQYF
TRBD1	TRBV20-1	TRBJ1-2	-	TGCAGTGCTAGCTCAGGGGGTTTTGGGTATGGCTACACCTTC	CSASSGGFGYGYTF
TRBD1	TRBV12-3/TRBV12-4	TRBJ2-2	many	TGTGCCAGCACGAGACCGGGACAGAGCACCGGGGAGCTGTTTTTT	CASTRPGQSTGELFF
TRBD1	TRBV20-1	TRBJ2-7	-	TGCAGTGTTACCTACAGGGGCATTGACTACGAGCAGTACTTC	CSVTYRGIDYEQYF
-	TRBV2	TRBJ2-1	-	TGTGCCAGCAGCTTGGCCAGGGCTGAGTACAATGAGCAGTTCTTC	CASSLARAEYNEQFF
TRBD1	TRBV19	TRBJ2-7	few	TGTGCCAGTAGTAGCTTTGGGACAGCCTACGAGCAGTACTTC	CASSSFGTAYEQYF
-	TRBV2	TRBJ2-2	-	TGTGCCAGCGCGACAGAGAACACCGGGGAGCTGTTTTTT	CASATENTGELFF
-	TRBV5-1	TRBJ2-1	many	TGCGCCAGCAGCTTGGGGCCGGGCCAAGAGCAGTTCTTC	CASSLGPGQEQFF
-	TRBV15	TRBJ2-7	-	TGTGCCACCGGGGCGGGAAGCTCCTACGAGCAGTACTTC	CATGAGSSYEQYF
TRBD2	TRBV5-1	TRBJ2-1	many	TGCGCCAGCAGCCCACTAGCGGGGTACAATGAGCAGTTCTTC	CASSPLAGYNEQFF
TRBD1	TRBV24-1	TRBJ2-5	many	TGTGCCACCAGTGATTCGACGGACAGGGGAGGTGTGACCCAGTACTTC	CATSDSTDRGGVTQYF
-	TRBV29-1	TRBJ1-2	few	TGCAGCGTTGACCTGCAGTCGGGGTATGCTGGCTACACCTTC	CSVDLQSGYAGYTF
TRBD2	TRBV6-2/TRBV6-3	TRBJ2-3	few	TGTGCCAGCAGTTACCGACCCCTAGCGGGGGGCCCCGATACGCAGTATTTT	CASSYRPLAGGPDTQYF
-	TRBV28	TRBJ2-3	many	TGTGCCAGCAGTCGCGAGGGGTCTAGGGCAGATACGCAGTATTTT	CASSREGSRADTQYF
-	TRBV12-3/TRBV12-4	TRBJ2-7	few	TGTGCCAGCAGTTTAAATGGGGGAGCCTACGAGCAGTACTTC	CASSLNGGAYEQYF
-	TRBV30	TRBJ2-5	many	TGTGCCTGGAGTGTTGGGGGCGGGGCGGTAACCCAGTACTTC	CAWSVGGGAVTQYF
-	TRBV29-1	TRBJ2-7	many	TGCAGCGTTGTAGCAGGGGGAGGCTACGAGCAGTACTTC	CSVVAGGGYEQYF
-	TRBV7-2	TRBJ1-1	-	TGTGCCAGCAGGTCAGACCAGAACACTGAAGCTTTCTTT	CASRSDQNTEAFF
TRBD1	TRBV29-1	TRBJ2-2	few	TGCAGCGCTGGACAGGGCTACACCGGGGAGCTGTTTTTT	CSAGQGYTGELFF
TRBD2	TRBV7-2	TRBJ2-3	many	TGTGCCAGCAGCTCCGGGACTAGCGGGGGCACAGATACGCAGTATTTT	CASSSGTSGGTDTQYF
-	TRBV21-1	TRBJ1-5	-	TGTGCCAGCAGCGGACGGGACATGTATCAGCCCCAGCATTTT	CASSGRDMYQPQHF
TRBD1	TRBV5-4	TRBJ2-3	few	TGTGCCAGCAGCTTGGGGCCGGGACAGGGGACAGATACGCAGTATTTT	CASSLGPGQGTDTQYF
TRBD1	TRBV9	TRBJ2-1	few	TGTGCCAGCAGCGTCACAGGGGGCTCCTACAATGAGCAGTTCTTC	CASSVTGGSYNEQFF
TRBD2	TRBV4-3	TRBJ2-1	few	TGCGCCAGCAGCCCCGGGACTATCAATGAGCAGTTCTTC	CASSPGTINEQFF
-	TRBV21-1	TRBJ2-4	few	TGTGCCAGCAGCCGCGGTGGGTTCAGCGGGGGTAGCGCCAAAAACATTCAGTACTTC	CASSRGGFSGGSAKNIQYF
TRBD1	TRBV12-3/TRBV12-4	TRBJ1-2	many	TGTGCCAGCAGTCTTACCGCGACAGGGAAACACGGCTACACCTTC	CASSLTATGKHGYTF
-	TRBV10-3	TRBJ1-4	-	TGTGCCATCAGTGAGGGACAGCCTAATGAAAAACTGTTTTTT	CAISEGQPNEKLFF
-	TRBV2	TRBJ2-3	many	TGTGCCAGCAAGCAGGGCACAGATACGCAGTATTTT	CASKQGTDTQYF
-	TRBV2	TRBJ2-3	-	TGTGCCAGCAGTGAAGGTGTAGCGGTTTCAGATACGCAGTATTTT	CASSEGVAVSDTQYF
-	TRBV14	TRBJ2-5	few	TGTGCCAGCAGCCAAGATCCAAGTAGGAGATTCCCCCAGTACTTC	CASSQDPSRRFPQYF
-	TRBV4-3	TRBJ2-1	many	TGCGCCAGCAGCCAAGTTTACGGCAACCCCGGGGATGAGCAGTTCTTC	CASSQVYGNPGDEQFF
TRBD1	TRBV5-5	TRBJ2-5	-	TGTGCCAGCAGGACAGGGGGAGGGCAAGAGACCCAGTACTTC	CASRTGGGQETQYF
-	TRBV7-3	TRBJ2-2	few	TGTGCCAGCAGCTTGAACCGCAGGACCGGGGAGCTGTTTTTT	CASSLNRRTGELFF